Listed below are T cell receptor beta chains from one sample, sequenced in a study of shared clonotypes between healthy human individuals. TCRdb keeps only in-frame clones here, not all; method: immunoSEQ multiplex PCR. Of over 2 million clones listed, roughly 94% are singletons. The source material was naive CD8+ T cells sorted from blood. The receptors were sampled from a man aged 18 to 35 in good health. Each CDR3 is given with its conserved first and last residue. D genes are given only for firm matches. Rows may omit the clone size; those that give it use once, few, many or a size class.

NA	TRBV5-1	NA	TRBJ2-3	TGCGCCAGCAGCTTGTCTCCGATCGGGATGTTCGGAACAGATACGCAGTATTTT	CASSLSPIGMFGTDTQYF
NA	TRBV25-1	NA	TRBJ1-5	TGTGCCAGCACCCACTCGGACAGATATAGCAATCAGCCCCAGCATTTT	CASTHSDRYSNQPQHF
NA	TRBV11-2	once	TRBJ2-7	TGTGCCAGCAGCTTATTGGCCAGGCCTGACGAGCAGTACTTC	CASSLLARPDEQYF
NA	TRBV6-5	NA	TRBJ1-1	TGTGCCAGCAGTTACTCCTCGAGAGTTGAAGCTTTCTTT	CASSYSSRVEAFF
NA	TRBV9	NA	TRBJ1-2	TGTGCCAGCAGCGTAGGAGACAGCTATGGCTACACCTTC	CASSVGDSYGYTF
NA	TRBV2	NA	TRBJ1-1	TGTGCCAGCACTGAGGCGGGGGGCGGCACTGAAGCTTTCTTT	CASTEAGGGTEAFF
NA	TRBV19	NA	TRBJ2-2	TGTGCCAGTAGCGGGCGGGACACCTTCGCGAACACCGGGGAGCTGTTTTTT	CASSGRDTFANTGELFF
TRBD1	TRBV28	NA	TRBJ2-7	TGTGCCAGCAGTCAAGACAGGGAAGGCTCCTACGAGCAGTACTTC	CASSQDREGSYEQYF
TRBD1	TRBV5-1	NA	TRBJ1-3	TGCGCCAGCAGCTTGTCAGGGGGCGGAAACACCATATATTTT	CASSLSGGGNTIYF
TRBD1	TRBV7-7	NA	TRBJ2-5	TGTGCTAGCAGCTTAGGACAGGGACTAGAGACCCAGTACTTC	CASSLGQGLETQYF
NA	TRBV4-3	NA	TRBJ2-7	TGCGCCAGCAGCCAAGATGGGGCGGCGGAGCAGTACTTC	CASSQDGAAEQYF
NA	TRBV25-1	NA	TRBJ1-1	TGTGCCAGCAGTGAATATGGGGGGGGGAGTGAAGCTTTCTTT	CASSEYGGGSEAFF
NA	TRBV4-1	few	TRBJ1-2	TGCGCCAGCAGCCAACAAGACACTGGGTACAACTATGGCTACACCTTC	CASSQQDTGYNYGYTF
NA	TRBV6-4	NA	TRBJ2-7	TGTGCCAGCGGAAGGGACGTTAACTGCGAGCAGTACTTC	CASGRDVNCEQYF
TRBD1	TRBV5-6	NA	TRBJ2-5	TGTGCCAGCAGCTTGGTGACCCCGGACAGGGGTGAGACCCAGTACTTC	CASSLVTPDRGETQYF
NA	TRBV25-1	NA	TRBJ2-7	TGTGCCAGCAGTCCGCGGGACAGACCCGAATACGAGCAGTACTTC	CASSPRDRPEYEQYF
TRBD2	TRBV7-6	NA	TRBJ2-7	TGTGCCAGCAGCCCGCGACTAGCGGGAGGGTCCGAGCAGTACTTC	CASSPRLAGGSEQYF
NA	TRBV6-1	NA	TRBJ2-7	TGTGCCAGCAGTGAGGGGCGAGGTCCGTACGAGCAGTACTTC	CASSEGRGPYEQYF
TRBD2	TRBV7-8	NA	TRBJ2-2	TGTGCCAGCAGCTTTATACTAGCGGCCGGGGAGCTGTTTTTT	CASSFILAAGELFF
NA	TRBV29-1	NA	TRBJ2-7	TGCAGCGTTGAAGGGGGGGTTGGAGGTGACTACGAGCAGTACTTC	CSVEGGVGGDYEQYF
NA	TRBV4-3	NA	TRBJ2-1	TGCGCCAGCAGCCATGGTACTAGCTTCATTGAGCAGTTCTTC	CASSHGTSFIEQFF
NA	TRBV27	NA	TRBJ1-5	TGTGCCAGCAGTTGGTTGGGGGGGGTGGGCAATCAGCCCCAGCATTTT	CASSWLGGVGNQPQHF
NA	TRBV20-1	once	TRBJ2-5	TGCAGTGCGGAAACATTGGAGACCCAGTACTTC	CSAETLETQYF
NA	TRBV4-3	NA	TRBJ2-1	TGCGCCAGCAGCCAAGATTGGCGGGAAAGCTCCTACAATGAGCAGTTCTTC	CASSQDWRESSYNEQFF
NA	TRBV10-2	NA	TRBJ1-2	TGCGCCAGCAGCGAGGGGGGAGGCTACTATGGCTACACCTTC	CASSEGGGYYGYTF
TRBD1	TRBV28	NA	TRBJ1-2	TGTGCCAGCAGCCGTCGTTTGGGACAGGGGGAACGGGGCTACACCTTC	CASSRRLGQGERGYTF
NA	TRBV6-1	NA	TRBJ2-5	TGTGCCAGCAAAACATCGGGGGCGTGGGAGACCCAGTACTTC	CASKTSGAWETQYF
NA	TRBV19	NA	TRBJ1-4	TGTGCCAGTAGTATAGGAGAAGGACATGAAAAACTGTTTTTT	CASSIGEGHEKLFF
NA	TRBV27	NA	TRBJ1-6	TGTGCCAGCACCCCCATCGGGGGGAATTCACCCCTCCACTTT	CASTPIGGNSPLHF
NA	TRBV5-1	NA	TRBJ2-2	TGCGCCAGCAGCTTCGACGGGAACACCGGGGAGCTGTTTTTT	CASSFDGNTGELFF
NA	TRBV19	NA	TRBJ2-7	TGTGCCAGTAGTAGACAGGGGCGGCGGGAGTACAACGAGCAGTACTTC	CASSRQGRREYNEQYF
NA	TRBV9	NA	TRBJ1-2	TGTGCCAGCAGCAAGACAGTAGTCTATGGCTACACCTTC	CASSKTVVYGYTF
NA	TRBV4-2	NA	TRBJ2-1	TGTGCCAGCAGCCAAGAGGGGGGTTGGAATGAGCAGTTCTTC	CASSQEGGWNEQFF
TRBD1	TRBV28	NA	TRBJ1-6	TGTGCCAGCAGTACCGGGACAGTTTCACCCCTCCACTTT	CASSTGTVSPLHF
NA	TRBV6-1	NA	TRBJ2-7	TGTGCCAGCAGTGGAGGCACCTTCTACGAGCAGTACTTC	CASSGGTFYEQYF
NA	TRBV2	NA	TRBJ2-1	TGTGCCAGCAGTGACCCAGCGCTTAGAGGGGTCAATGAGCAGTTCTTC	CASSDPALRGVNEQFF